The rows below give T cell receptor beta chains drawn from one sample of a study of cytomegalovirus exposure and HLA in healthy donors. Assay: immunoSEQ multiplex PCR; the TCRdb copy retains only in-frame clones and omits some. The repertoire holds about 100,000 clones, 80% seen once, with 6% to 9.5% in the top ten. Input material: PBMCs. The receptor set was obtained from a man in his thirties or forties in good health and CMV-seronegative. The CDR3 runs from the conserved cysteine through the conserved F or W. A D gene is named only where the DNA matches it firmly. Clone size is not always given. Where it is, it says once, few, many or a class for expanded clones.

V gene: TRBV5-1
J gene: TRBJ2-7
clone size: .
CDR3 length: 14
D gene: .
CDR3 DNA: TGCGCCAGCAGCAAGGGACAAACCTCCTACGAGCAGTACTTC
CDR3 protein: CASSKGQTSYEQYF

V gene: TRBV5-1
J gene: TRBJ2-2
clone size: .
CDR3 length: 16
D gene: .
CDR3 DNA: TGCGCCAGCAGCTTGGAGGATCCAGGGGACACCGGGGAGCTGTTTTTT
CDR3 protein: CASSLEDPGDTGELFF

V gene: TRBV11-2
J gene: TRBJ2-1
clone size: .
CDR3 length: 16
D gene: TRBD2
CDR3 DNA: TGTGCCAGCAGCTCTCTAGCGGGGGGGCCTCTCAATGAGCAGTTCTTC
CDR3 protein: CASSSLAGGPLNEQFF

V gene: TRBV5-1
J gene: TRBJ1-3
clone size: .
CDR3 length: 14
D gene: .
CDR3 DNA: TGCGCCAGCAGCCCGTACCGGGCTGGAAACACCATATATTTT
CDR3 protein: CASSPYRAGNTIYF

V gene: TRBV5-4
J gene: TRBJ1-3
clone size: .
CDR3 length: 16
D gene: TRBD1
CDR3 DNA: TGTGCCAGCAGCTTGGAGGGGGCCAGTTCGGGAAACACCATATATTTT
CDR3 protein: CASSLEGASSGNTIYF

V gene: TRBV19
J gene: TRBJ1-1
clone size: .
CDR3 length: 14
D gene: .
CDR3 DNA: TGTGCCAGTAGTAACGACATGGGAGCCACTGAAGCTTTCTTT
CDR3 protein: CASSNDMGATEAFF

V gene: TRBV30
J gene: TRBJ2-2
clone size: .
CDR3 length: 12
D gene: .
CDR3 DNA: TGTGCCTGGAGTTGGGGGCCCGGGGAGCTGTTTTTT
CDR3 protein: CAWSWGPGELFF

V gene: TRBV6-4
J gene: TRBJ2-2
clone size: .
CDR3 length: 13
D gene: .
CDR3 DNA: TGTGCCAGCAGTGTAGTCCTGACCGGGGAGCTGTTTTTT
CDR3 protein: CASSVVLTGELFF

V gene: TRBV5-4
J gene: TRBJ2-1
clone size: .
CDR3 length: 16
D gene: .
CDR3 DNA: TGTGCCAGCAGCTTATCTCTAGCGAGCTCCTACAATGAGCAGTTCTTC
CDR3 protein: CASSLSLASSYNEQFF

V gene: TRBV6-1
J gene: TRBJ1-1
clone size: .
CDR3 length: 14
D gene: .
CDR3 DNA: TGTGCCAGCAGTGGGGCAATCGGGAACACTGAAGCTTTCTTT
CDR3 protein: CASSGAIGNTEAFF

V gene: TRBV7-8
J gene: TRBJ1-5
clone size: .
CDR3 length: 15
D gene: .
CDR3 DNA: TGTGCCAGCAGCCAGGGGAGGGGGAGGGTTCAGCCCCAGCATTTT
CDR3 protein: CASSQGRGRVQPQHF

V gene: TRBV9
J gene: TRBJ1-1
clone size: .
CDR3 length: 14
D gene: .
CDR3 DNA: TGTGCCAGCAGCGTAGGCAGGGAGGACACTGAAGCTTTCTTT
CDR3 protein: CASSVGREDTEAFF

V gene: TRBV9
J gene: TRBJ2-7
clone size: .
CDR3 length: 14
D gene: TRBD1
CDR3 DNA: TGTGCCAGCAGCGCCAGGACAGGGGTTGGCGAGCAGTACTTC
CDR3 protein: CASSARTGVGEQYF

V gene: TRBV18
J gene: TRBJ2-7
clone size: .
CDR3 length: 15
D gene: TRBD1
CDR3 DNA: TGTGCCAGCTCACCTCTGAGGACAGGGAACTACGAGCAGTACTTC
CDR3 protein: CASSPLRTGNYEQYF

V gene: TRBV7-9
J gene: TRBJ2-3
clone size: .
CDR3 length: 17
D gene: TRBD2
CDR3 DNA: TGTGCCAGCAGCTTAGATGGCGGGAGCGTTAACACAGATACGCAGTATTTT
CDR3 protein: CASSLDGGSVNTDTQYF

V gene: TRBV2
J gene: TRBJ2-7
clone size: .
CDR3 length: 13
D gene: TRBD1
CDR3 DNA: TGTGCCAGCCTCATGACAGGGATCCACGAGCAGTACTTC
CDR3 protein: CASLMTGIHEQYF

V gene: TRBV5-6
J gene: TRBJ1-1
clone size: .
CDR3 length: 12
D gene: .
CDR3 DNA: TGTGCCAGCAGCCTTAGGAACACTGAAGCTTTCTTT
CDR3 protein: CASSLRNTEAFF

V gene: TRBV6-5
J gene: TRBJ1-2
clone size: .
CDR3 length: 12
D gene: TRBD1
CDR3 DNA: TGTGCCAGCACCCAGACAGGGTACGGCTACACCTTC
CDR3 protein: CASTQTGYGYTF

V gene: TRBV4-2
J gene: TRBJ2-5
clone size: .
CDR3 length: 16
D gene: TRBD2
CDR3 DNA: TGTGCCAGCAGCCGGTTGGGCGGGAGCGCTCAAGAGACCCAGTACTTC
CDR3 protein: CASSRLGGSAQETQYF

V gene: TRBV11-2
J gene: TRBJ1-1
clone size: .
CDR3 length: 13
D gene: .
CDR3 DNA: TGTGCCAGCAGCGTTTCAGGGCGCACTGAAGCTTTCTTT
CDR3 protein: CASSVSGRTEAFF

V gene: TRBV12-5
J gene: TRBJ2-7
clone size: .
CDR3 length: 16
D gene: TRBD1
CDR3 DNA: TGTGCTAGTGGTTTGGACTTCCGACAGGGGGGTGGCGAGCAGTACTTC
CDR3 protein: CASGLDFRQGGGEQYF

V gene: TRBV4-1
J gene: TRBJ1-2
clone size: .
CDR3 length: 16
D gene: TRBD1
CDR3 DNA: TGCGCCAGCAGCCAGAATTCTCTCCGACAGGGCGAGGGCTACACCTTC
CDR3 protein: CASSQNSLRQGEGYTF

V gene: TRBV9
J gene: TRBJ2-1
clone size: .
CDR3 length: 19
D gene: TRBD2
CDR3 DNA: TGTGCCAGCAGCGTTGGGCTAGCGGGAGGAGGTGGTGGGAAAAATGAGCAGTTCTTC
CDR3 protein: CASSVGLAGGGGGKNEQFF

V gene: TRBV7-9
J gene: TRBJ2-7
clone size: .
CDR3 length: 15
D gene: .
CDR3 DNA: TGTGCCAGCAGCTTAATTACAGGGAGCTCCTACGAGCAGTACTTC
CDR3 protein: CASSLITGSSYEQYF

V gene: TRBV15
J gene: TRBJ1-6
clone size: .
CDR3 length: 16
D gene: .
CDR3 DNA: TGTGCCACCAGCAGTACAGGTCCCCGCTATAATTCACCCCTCCACTTT
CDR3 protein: CATSSTGPRYNSPLHF

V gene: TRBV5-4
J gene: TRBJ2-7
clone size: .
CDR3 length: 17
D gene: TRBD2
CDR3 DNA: TGTGCCAGCAGCAAGGGACTAGCGGGAAGTGGGGCCGACGAGCAGTACTTC
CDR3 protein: CASSKGLAGSGADEQYF

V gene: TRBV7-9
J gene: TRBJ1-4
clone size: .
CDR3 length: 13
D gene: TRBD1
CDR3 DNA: TGTGCCACCAAGACAGGGTTGAGTGAAAAACTGTTTTTT
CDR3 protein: CATKTGLSEKLFF

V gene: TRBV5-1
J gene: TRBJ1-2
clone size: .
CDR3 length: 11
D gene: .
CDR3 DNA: TGCGCCAGCAGCTTGGAAGGGACAAAGGCCTTC
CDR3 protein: CASSLEGTKAF

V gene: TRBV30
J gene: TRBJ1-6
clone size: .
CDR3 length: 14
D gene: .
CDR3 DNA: TGTGCCTGGAGTGTATACAGGGAAAATTCACCCCTCCACTTT
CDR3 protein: CAWSVYRENSPLHF

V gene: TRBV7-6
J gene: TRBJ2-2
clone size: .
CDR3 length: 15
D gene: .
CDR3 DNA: TGTGCCAGCAGCTTCGTCTCGCTCGGCACCGGGGAGCTGTTTTTT
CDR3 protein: CASSFVSLGTGELFF

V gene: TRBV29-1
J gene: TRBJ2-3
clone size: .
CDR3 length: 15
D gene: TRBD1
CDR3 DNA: TGCAGCGTTGATTCAGCTCGGACAGGAGCGGATACGCAGTATTTT
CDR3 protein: CSVDSARTGADTQYF

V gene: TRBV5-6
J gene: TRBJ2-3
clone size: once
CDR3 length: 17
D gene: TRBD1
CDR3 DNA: TGTGCCAGCAGCTTGTCATCAGGGGGATCTAGCACAGATACGCAGTATTTT
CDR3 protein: CASSLSSGGSSTDTQYF

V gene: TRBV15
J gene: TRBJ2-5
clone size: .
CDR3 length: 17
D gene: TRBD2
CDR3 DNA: TGTGCCACCAGCAGAGAGACCCGACTAGCGGGAGCAGAGACCCAGTACTTC
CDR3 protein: CATSRETRLAGAETQYF

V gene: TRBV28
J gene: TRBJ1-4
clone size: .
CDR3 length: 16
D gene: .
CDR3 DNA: TGTGCCAGCAGTCACGGGACACTTGCAACTAATGAAAAACTGTTTTTT
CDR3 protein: CASSHGTLATNEKLFF

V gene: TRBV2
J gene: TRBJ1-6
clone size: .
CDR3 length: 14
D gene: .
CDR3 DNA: TGTGCCAGCAGTCCGGGAGACCACCGGGGGTCCCTCCACTTT
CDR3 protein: CASSPGDHRGSLHF

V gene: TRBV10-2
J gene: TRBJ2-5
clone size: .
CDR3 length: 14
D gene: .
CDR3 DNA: TGCGCCAGCAGCCCAGGGGCCTTTCAAGAGACCCAGTACTTC
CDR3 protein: CASSPGAFQETQYF

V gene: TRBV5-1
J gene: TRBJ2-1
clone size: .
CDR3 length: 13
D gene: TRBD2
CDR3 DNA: TGCGCCAGCAGCCACGGGACTAGCAATGAGCAGTTCTTC
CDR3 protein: CASSHGTSNEQFF

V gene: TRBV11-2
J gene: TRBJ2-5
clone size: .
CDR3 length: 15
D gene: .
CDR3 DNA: TGTGCCAGCACCCCGAGTGCGGGGGCCAGAGAGACCCAGTACTTC
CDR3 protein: CASTPSAGARETQYF

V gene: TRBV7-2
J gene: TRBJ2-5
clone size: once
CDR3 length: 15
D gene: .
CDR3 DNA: TGTGCCAGCAGCTTAGTGTCGTCAGGGAGGGAGACCCAGTACTTC
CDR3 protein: CASSLVSSGRETQYF

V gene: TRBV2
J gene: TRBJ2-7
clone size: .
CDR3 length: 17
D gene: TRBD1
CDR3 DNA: TGTGCCAGCAGTGTGACAGGGGCTCGACCTAGCTCCTACGAGCAGTACTTC
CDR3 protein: CASSVTGARPSSYEQYF